These T cell receptor beta chains were read from a single sample in a study of blood T cell repertoires in COVID-19. Generated by immunoSEQ multiplex PCR, the TCRdb table keeps only in-frame clones and is missing some. The table has hundreds of thousands of clones, approximately 90% seen once; the top ten hold roughly 2%. Specimen: PBMCs or T cells enriched from blood (not recorded which). Receptors were obtained from a woman aged 18-29 years with acute COVID-19. CDR3s leave out the opening cysteine and the closing phenylalanine or tryptophan.

J	V	CDR3
TRBJ2-2	TRBV21-1	ASSKALAAPEDTGELF
TRBJ1-6	TRBV5-6	ASSLAWDRGESPLH
TRBJ2-1	TRBV6-5	ASSYGTSGGGEQF
TRBJ2-7	TRBV15	ATSRITPGLAGGSSYEQY
TRBJ2-1	TRBV23-1	ASSQPGHRGYNEQF
TRBJ2-7	TRBV19	ASSWTVSYEQY
TRBJ2-5	TRBV7-2	ASSLDPHLGNVAQY
TRBJ1-5	TRBV19	ASSIQFSRDYQPQH
TRBJ2-5	TRBV6-5	ASRGTGGETQY
TRBJ2-3	TRBV10-2	ASSVAQGGTDTQY
TRBJ1-5	TRBV5-1	ASSLGDRGLNQPQH
TRBJ2-1	TRBV12-3/TRBV12-4	ASSFGVNEQF
TRBJ2-2	TRBV9	ASSPQGTGELF
TRBJ2-7	TRBV7-2	ASSGQGDRPYEQY
TRBJ2-1	TRBV19	ASSMGGTPYNEQF
TRBJ2-5	TRBV3-1/TRBV3-2	ASRPRPGTQY
TRBJ1-2	TRBV19	ASSTKTGNYGYT
TRBJ1-5	TRBV19	ASRDRQDSNQPQH
TRBJ2-7	TRBV28	ASSSRGTYGKY
TRBJ1-1	TRBV27	ASSIQGASEAF
TRBJ2-7	TRBV27	ASSLILAGGYEQY
TRBJ2-3	TRBV13	ASNLFAGNYPETDTQY
TRBJ2-1	TRBV3-1/TRBV3-2	ASGASENNEQF
TRBJ1-5	TRBV28	AIDRGSQPQH
TRBJ2-1	TRBV9	ASSVATESYNEQF
TRBJ1-1	TRBV2	ASSGQGADTEAF
TRBJ2-7	TRBV13	ASSSSNSYEQY
TRBJ2-7	TRBV3-1/TRBV3-2	ASSLEGGRAHEQY
TRBJ2-7	TRBV3-1/TRBV3-2	ASSLGGQFREQY
TRBJ2-7	TRBV27	ASSYGGTYEQY
TRBJ1-2	TRBV5-4	ASRAGQINYGYT